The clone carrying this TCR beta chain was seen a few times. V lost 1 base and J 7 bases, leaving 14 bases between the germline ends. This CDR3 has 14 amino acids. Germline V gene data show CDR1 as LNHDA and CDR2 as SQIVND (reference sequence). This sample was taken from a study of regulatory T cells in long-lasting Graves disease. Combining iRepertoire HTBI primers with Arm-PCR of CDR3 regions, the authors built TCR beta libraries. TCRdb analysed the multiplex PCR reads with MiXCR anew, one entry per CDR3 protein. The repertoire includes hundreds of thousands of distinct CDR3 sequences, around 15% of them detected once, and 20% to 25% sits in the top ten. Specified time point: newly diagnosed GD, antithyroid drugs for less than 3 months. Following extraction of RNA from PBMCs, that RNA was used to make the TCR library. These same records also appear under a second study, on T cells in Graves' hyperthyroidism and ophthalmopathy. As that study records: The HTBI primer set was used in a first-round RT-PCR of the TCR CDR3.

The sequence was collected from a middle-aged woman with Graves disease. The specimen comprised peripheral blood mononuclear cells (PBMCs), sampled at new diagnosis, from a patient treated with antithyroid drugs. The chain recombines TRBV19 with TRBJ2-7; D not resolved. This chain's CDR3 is CASSIADGFWEQYF. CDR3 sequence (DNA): TGTGCCAGTAGTATAGCTGACGGATTTTGGGAGCAGTACTTC.